One and the same sample provided the 18 T cell receptor beta chains below, sequenced in a study of T cells in Graves' hyperthyroidism and ophthalmopathy. RNA transcripts were the template for amplifying TCR beta CDR3 regions. The HTBI set primed first-round TCR CDR3 RT-PCR. From the multiplex PCR reads, TCRdb called clonotypes with MiXCR, one entry per CDR3 protein. The repertoire holds about 110,000 distinct CDR3 sequences, with approximately 15% as singletons. The sequenced sample consisted of blood. The receptors were gathered from a woman aged 45-60 years with Graves' hyperthyroidism.

This clonotype was seen at least ten times. The chain combines TRBV7-8 with TRBJ2-1; 7 nucleotides match TRBD2. The CDR3 covers 12 residues. Germline V gives CDR1 SGHVS, CDR2 FQNEAQ. J was trimmed by 10 bases and V by 3 bases; bases with no gene match: 3. The CDR3 spells CASSLLADEQFF. CDR3 DNA: TGTGCCAGCAGCTTGCTAGCGGACGAGCAGTTCTTC.

V usage is TRBV7-2 and J usage is TRBJ1-1; D possibly corresponds to TRBD1 (5 bases). The CDR3 has 15 amino acids. V lost 0 bases, J lost 1 base, and 9 bases lay in between. Per the germline V gene, CDR1 is SGHTA and CDR2 is FQGNSA. The CDR3 is CASSLAGQKNTEAFF. DNA for the CDR3: TGTGCCAGCAGCTTAGCGGGGCAGAAGAACACTGAAGCTTTCTTT.

This clonotype occurred many times. The chain couples TRBV28 to TRBJ2-1, with no clear D. Per the germline V gene, CDR1 is MDHEN and CDR2 is SYDVKM. V lost 7 bases and J lost 0, with 10 bases in between. This CDR3 is 14 amino acids long. Written as DNA, the CDR3 is TGTGCCAGCACTCACTCGAGCTCCTACAATGAGCAGTTCTTC. It translates to CASTHSSSYNEQFF.

The rearrangement uses TRBV20-1 and TRBJ1-4; 11 bases fit TRBD1. The length of the CDR3 is 13 residues. Per the germline V gene, CDR1 is DFQATT and CDR2 is SNEGSKA (reference sequence). The V and J ends lost 6 bases and 5 bases, in that order; junction bases with no gene match: 2. CDR3 region: CSAGTGGNEKLFF. The CDR3 nucleotides read TGCAGTGCGGGGACAGGGGGGAATGAAAAACTGTTTTTT.

This clonotype was observed many times. This chain uses TRBV15 with TRBJ1-2; TRBD1 aligns across 7 bases. In germline, CDR1 is LNHNV, CDR2 YYDKDF (reference sequence). V lost 3 bases, J lost 7 bases, and 14 bases stayed unmatched. This CDR3 is built from 16 residues. The CDR3 loop reads CATSSDREGDLGGYTF. The CDR3 coding sequence is TGTGCCACCAGCAGTGACAGGGAGGGGGATCTAGGTGGCTACACCTTC.

This clonotype came up many times. The V and J genes are TRBV20-1 and TRBJ2-3; D uncertain. The V and J ends lost 0 bases and 2 bases respectively, with 12 bases between them. This CDR3 contains 15 residues. Germline V gives CDR1 DFQATT, CDR2 SNEGSKA (reference sequence). The CDR3 coding sequence is TGCAGTGCTAGAGATAGAGCCCCCCTCACAGATACGCAGTATTTT. Protein: CSARDRAPLTDTQYF.

This clonotype appeared many times. The V gene is TRBV4-2, the J gene TRBJ2-7; D is uncertain. V was trimmed by 0 bases and J by 5 bases, leaving 14 bases between them. The CDR3 is 15 amino acids. Per germline, CDR1 LGHNA and CDR2 YNFKEQ. The CDR3 coding sequence is TGTGCCAGCAGCCAAGATGGGTTTAGCCGGAACGAGCAGTACTTC. The encoded protein is CASSQDGFSRNEQYF.

This chain links TRBV6-1 with TRBJ1-5; 8 positions agree with TRBD1. The CDR3 has 14 residues. Trimming removed 5 bases from V and 9 bases from J; junction bases left unmatched: 9. Germline CDR1 reads MNHNS; CDR2 reads SASEGT. CDR3 sequence (DNA): TGTGCCAGCAGTCCTGACAGGGGCCCTTGGCCCCAGCATTTT. This translates into CASSPDRGPWPQHF.

This clonotype was counted many times. The V and J genes are TRBV11-2 and TRBJ2-1, with D hard to call. Germline CDR1 reads SGHAT; CDR2 reads FQNNGV. This CDR3 has 15 residues. The V and J ends lost 5 bases and 0 bases respectively, with 11 bases between them. The CDR3 spells CASSKDFFSYNEQFF. The CDR3 bases are TGTGCCAGCAGCAAGGATTTCTTCTCCTACAATGAGCAGTTCTTC.

This clonotype was detected many times. The V and J genes are TRBV28 and TRBJ2-3; 7 bases map to TRBD2. CDR3 length: 14 amino acids. The ends lost 2 bases at V and 2 bases at J; junction bases unmatched: 1. Germline CDR1 and CDR2: MDHEN and SYDVKM. The CDR3 reads CASSLAGATDTQYF. CDR3 sequence (DNA): TGTGCCAGCAGTTTAGCGGGAGCCACAGATACGCAGTATTTT.

Worth noting for this clonotype: A read error may produce the germline difference seen at one junction end. The chain recombines TRBV18 with TRBJ1-4; D not resolved. The CDR3 sequence is 15 residues long. CDR1 KGHSH and CDR2 LQKENI come from the germline V gene. CDR3 bases: TGTGCCAGCTCACCCCGCCAGACAACTAATGAAGAACTGTTTTTT. It is translated as CASSPRQTTNEELFF. The whole variable domain, filled in from reference TRBV18 and TRBJ1-4, reads NAGVMQNPRHLVRRRGQEARLRCSPMKGHSHVYWYRQLPEEGLKFMVYLQKENIIDESGMPKERFSAEFPKEGPSILRIQQVVRGDSAAYFCASSPRQTTNEELFFGSGTQLSVL.

This clonotype was recorded many times. The chain links TRBV19 to TRBJ1-4, with 9 bases identical to TRBD1. The CDR3 loop spans 15 amino acids. The V and J ends lost 3 bases and 8 bases, in that order; junction bases with no gene match: 7. In germline, CDR1 is LNHDA, CDR2 SQIVND (reference sequence). CDR3 nucleotides: TGTGCCAGTAGTATTGGCGGACAGGGGTCAGAAAAACTGTTTTTT. It specifies CASSIGGQGSEKLFF.

The chain links TRBV10-3 to TRBJ1-4; D gene ambiguous. The V and J ends lost 6 bases and 0 bases respectively, with 8 bases between them. The V gene's germline CDR1 is ENHRY and CDR2 SYGVKD. The CDR3 has 14 residues. The CDR3 bases are TGTGCCATCAGCCAACAGTCAACTAATGAAAAACTGTTTTTT. Residues: CAISQQSTNEKLFF.

At least ten counts were recorded for this clonotype. V usage is TRBV6-5 and J usage is TRBJ1-6; 9 positions match TRBD1. Germline-derived CDR1 and CDR2 are MNHEY and SVGAGI. The CDR3 consists of 15 residues. Trimming at V came to 0 bases and at J to 9 bases, leaving 3 bases not matched to a gene. Here the CDR3 DNA reads TGTGCCAGCAGTTACTCTGGGACAGGGATTTCACCCCTCCACTTT. The encoded protein is CASSYSGTGISPLHF.

This clonotype occurred many times. This rearrangement joins TRBV5-6 to TRBJ2-1; TRBD2 might be the D (6 bases). The length of the CDR3 is 14 residues. Germline-derived CDR1 and CDR2 are SGHDT and YYEEEE. V dropped 3 bases and J dropped 9 bases, with 16 bases sitting between them. DNA of the CDR3: TGTGCCAGCAGCTCCCCCGGGCGGGATACTGAGCAGTTCTTC. It translates to CASSSPGRDTEQFF.

This clonotype was seen ten or more times. This chain uses TRBV20-1 with TRBJ2-5; the D gene is possibly TRBD2 (5 bases). CDR3 length: 13 amino acids. Germline V gene data show CDR1 as DFQATT and CDR2 as SNEGSKA (reference sequence). With 0 bases removed from V and 4 bases from J, the gap between germline ends came to 9 bases. The CDR3 loop is CSARDGLAETQYF. CDR3 in DNA: TGCAGTGCTAGAGATGGGCTAGCAGAGACCCAGTACTTC.

This clonotype was counted at least ten times. The rearrangement joins TRBV2 to TRBJ2-3, with D perhaps TRBD2 (6 bases). This CDR3 is 14 amino acids long. The V end lost 2 bases, the J end lost 2 bases, and 8 bases lay between the germline ends. Germline V lookup: CDR1 SNHLY, CDR2 FYNNEI. CDR3 DNA sequence: TGTGCCAGCAGTGAACTGGGACTCACAGATACGCAGTATTTT. Protein product: CASSELGLTDTQYF.

This clonotype was detected ten times or more. The genes are TRBV3-1 and TRBJ2-3; maybe TRBD1 (7 bases). Germline CDR1 and CDR2: LGHDT and YNNKEL (reference sequence). Trimming took off 6 bases at V and 9 bases at J, with 19 bases between the two ends. This CDR3 is 14 amino acids long. The CDR3 DNA is TGTGCCAGCAGTCCTGGAACAGGGGAGGACACGCAGTATTTT. Its translation: CASSPGTGEDTQYF.